The present TCR beta chain was sequenced within a study of T cells expressing NK-cell markers. Beta-chain TCR cDNA was generated via 5'RACE template switching with UMIs. For each CDR3 protein, TCRdb gives one entry from its re-call of the 5' RACE reads, without DNA. With 350,000 to 500,000 distinct CDR3 sequences in the sample, the ten largest clones hold 7.3%. CDR1 DFQATT and CDR2 SNEGSKA come from the germline V gene (reference sequence). The CDR3 consists of 15 residues. The rearrangement joins TRBV20-1 to TRBJ2-5; TCRdb indicates TRBD2, and absent DNA this call remains unverified. The sequencing input was blood T cells: a sorted CD56 or NKG2C T cell subset, CD4+ or CD8+ T cells, or bulk PBMC T cells (not recorded which). This receptor was identified in a woman aged 18-70 years in good health. CDR3 loop: CSALTSGGFQETQYF.